This TCR beta chain is drawn from a study of blood T cells in healthy people across ages. Trimming at V came to 5 bases and at J to 3 bases, leaving 7 bases not matched to a gene. This CDR3 region has 16 residues. Study-level results: Age brought a roughly linear fall in TCR beta diversity measured per million T cells.

Caucasian, healthy and from Russia, the donors were aged between 6 and 90. This clonotype occurred a few times. Antigen unknown. A sample-barcoded 5' primer and a J-beta primer mix were used in a second PCR of about 7 to 12 cycles. Through a template-switch adaptor with 12 random nucleotides, each cDNA molecule received a tag. The yield of each sample was at least 2.5 million CDR3-containing paired-end reads. TCRdb re-called the 5' RACE reads with MiXCR, one entry per CDR3 protein. This sample carries hundreds of thousands of distinct CDR3 sequences, 21% of them seen once, and the ten largest clones take 3.5% to 4%.

This receptor was taken from a man in his 70s in good health. The chain employs TRBV12-3 or TRBV12-4 and TRBJ2-4; TRBD1 matches 10 bases. Sequenced: blood. CDR3 amino acids: CASSHRGTGVKNIQYF. CDR3 bases: TGTGCCAGCAGTCATCGGGGGACAGGGGTCAAAAACATTCAGTACTTC.